The rows below give T cell receptor beta chains drawn from one sample of a study of shared clonotypes between healthy human individuals. Assay used: immunoSEQ multiplex PCR; TCRdb lists only in-frame clones, some missing. The top ten hold around 0.13% of the sample, which has some 2.1 million clones, roughly 94% seen once. The sequencing input was naive CD4+ T cells sorted from blood. The receptors come from a man aged 18 to 30 in good health. Each CDR3 is given with its conserved first and last residue. A D gene is named only where the DNA matches it firmly. Only part of the rows carry a size: once, few, many, or a class if the clone is expanded.

NA	NA	TRBV2	TRBJ2-1	CASSEGTAYNEQFF	TGTGCCAGCAGTGAGGGGACGGCTTACAATGAGCAGTTCTTC
TRBD1	NA	TRBV13	TRBJ2-7	CASSPGTGSHEQYF	TGTGCCAGCAGCCCCGGGACAGGTAGCCACGAGCAGTACTTC
TRBD1	NA	TRBV18	TRBJ1-2	CASSPPGTDYGYTF	TGTGCCAGCTCACCACCCGGGACAGACTATGGCTACACCTTC
NA	NA	TRBV5-1	TRBJ2-1	CASSLTPSNEQFF	TGCGCCAGCAGCTTGACCCCGTCCAATGAGCAGTTCTTC
NA	once	TRBV30	TRBJ2-2	CAWSLAGELFF	TGTGCCTGGTCATTAGCCGGGGAGCTGTTTTTT
TRBD1	NA	TRBV6-6	TRBJ1-5	CASSYRDSRIQPQHF	TGTGCCAGCAGTTACCGGGACAGTCGAATTCAGCCCCAGCATTTT
TRBD2	NA	TRBV5-1	TRBJ2-4	CASSRTSQEDTIQYF	TGCGCCAGCAGTCGGACTAGCCAAGAAGATACCATTCAGTACTTC
NA	NA	TRBV5-3	TRBJ1-5	CARSSPTGTSNQPQHF	TGTGCCAGAAGCTCCCCTACAGGGACCAGCAATCAGCCCCAGCATTTT
TRBD2	few	TRBV7-2	TRBJ2-7	CASRASGTYEQYF	TGTGCCAGCAGAGCTAGCGGAACCTACGAGCAGTACTTC
NA	NA	TRBV5-1	TRBJ2-7	CASSLEGTAGEQYF	TGCGCCAGCAGCTTGGAAGGGACAGCGGGCGAGCAGTACTTC
NA	NA	TRBV13	TRBJ2-1	CASSFRSYNEQFF	TGTGCCAGCAGTTTCCGGTCCTACAATGAGCAGTTCTTC
NA	once	TRBV19	TRBJ1-5	CASRGQPQHF	TGTGCCAGTAGGGGTCAGCCCCAGCATTTT
NA	once	TRBV6-6	TRBJ1-3	CASSSQLNPIVNTIYF	TGTGCCAGCAGTTCCCAACTTAACCCGATCGTAAACACCATATATTTT
NA	NA	TRBV30	TRBJ1-4	CAWSVQLALWGEKLFF	TGTGCCTGGAGTGTACAACTCGCCCTCTGGGGGGAAAAACTGTTTTTT
NA	once	TRBV2	TRBJ1-2	CASSEGIGPYGYTF	TGTGCCAGCAGTGAAGGGATCGGGCCCTATGGCTACACCTTC
TRBD2	NA	TRBV18	TRBJ2-7	CASSPGAGGSYEQYF	TGTGCCAGCTCACCTGGGGCGGGAGGCTCCTACGAGCAGTACTTC
NA	NA	TRBV2	TRBJ2-2	CASRSTYIELFF	TGTGCCAGCAGGTCCACTTATATTGAGCTGTTTTTT
TRBD1	NA	TRBV6-5	TRBJ1-2	CASSLTGEGYTF	TGTGCCAGCAGCCTGACAGGGGAAGGCTACACCTTC
NA	NA	TRBV7-9	TRBJ1-5	CASSLEGDFSNQPQHF	TGTGCCAGCAGCTTAGAAGGTGACTTTAGCAATCAGCCCCAGCATTTT
TRBD2	NA	TRBV7-7	TRBJ2-1	CASSLEREVPNEQFF	TGTGCTAGCAGCCTAGAGCGGGAGGTCCCTAATGAGCAGTTCTTC
TRBD2	NA	TRBV28	TRBJ2-3	CASSTGLAGGLDTQYF	TGTGCCAGCAGCACTGGACTAGCGGGGGGGCTGGATACGCAGTATTTT
TRBD2	NA	TRBV7-6	TRBJ2-7	CASSLARGGSGEQYF	TGTGCCAGCAGCTTAGCTCGGGGCGGGAGCGGGGAGCAGTACTTC
TRBD1	NA	TRBV9	TRBJ1-3	CASSPQPGQLSNTIYF	TGTGCCAGCAGCCCACAGCCGGGACAGCTATCTAACACCATATATTTT
TRBD1	NA	TRBV30	TRBJ2-7	CAWSTRDRDSNEQYF	TGTGCCTGGAGCACCCGGGACAGGGATTCAAACGAGCAGTACTTC
NA	NA	TRBV6-4	TRBJ2-3	CASSAVGTDTQYF	TGTGCCAGCAGTGCGGTCGGCACAGATACGCAGTATTTT
TRBD2	NA	TRBV10-3	TRBJ2-2	CAISDLWTSGLMNTGELFF	TGTGCCATCAGTGACTTATGGACTAGCGGTCTAATGAACACCGGGGAGCTGTTTTTT
NA	once	TRBV5-4	TRBJ2-7	CASRRGYEQYF	TGTGCCAGCAGGCGGGGATACGAGCAGTACTTC
NA	NA	TRBV5-1	TRBJ2-3	CASSLAYVNTDTQYF	TGCGCCAGCAGCTTGGCCTATGTGAACACAGATACGCAGTATTTT
NA	NA	TRBV10-3	TRBJ1-2	CAISPSSGDNYGYTF	TGTGCCATCAGCCCCTCGAGCGGCGACAACTATGGCTACACCTTC